This T cell receptor (beta chain) derives from a study of blood T cell repertoires in COVID-19. Authors' processing steps: Estimates of nucleated cell counts were drawn from the amplification of reference gene primers. Data came from immunoSEQ multiplex PCR; TCRdb stores just in-frame clones and leaves some out. The D gene and trimming were derived from the DNA, and the V and J assignments and clone size from that table. The data contain 200,000 to 300,000 clones, about 91% of them singletons. The receptor's source is a woman in her thirties with COVID-19, enrolled during active disease. The specimen sequenced was peripheral blood.

The CDR3 spells CASSLGQGAFTRDGYTF. The DNA of the CDR3 is TGCGCCAGCAGCTTGGGACAGGGGGCTTTTACGAGGGATGGCTACACCTTC. J is TRBJ1-2 and V is TRBV5-1, with TRBD1 identical over 10 bases. The CDR3 contains 17 residues. The germline gives CDR1 SGHRS, CDR2 YFSETQ. V gave up 0 bases and J gave up 6 bases; unmatched junction bases: 11. The variable domain in full, with the rest retrieved from reference TRBV5-1 and TRBJ1-2, is KAGVTQTPRYLIKTRGQQVTLSCSPISGHRSVSWYQQTPGQGLQFLFEYFSETQRNKGNFPGRFSGRQFSNSRSEMNVSTLELGDSALYLCASSLGQGAFTRDGYTFGSGTRLTVV.